A single sample gave rise to the 2 T cell receptor beta chains below, sequenced in a study of T cells in Graves' hyperthyroidism and ophthalmopathy. Using RNA transcripts as the source, TCR beta CDR3 regions were amplified. Primed by the HTBI set, a first-round RT-PCR was run on the TCR CDR3. TCRdb processed the multiplex PCR reads anew with MiXCR; each CDR3 protein has one entry. The sample gives approximately 590,000 distinct CDR3 sequences, around 46% of which show up once; 6.5% to 9% is in the top ten. The sequencing input was peripheral blood or thyroid tissue (not recorded which). Receptor source: a woman aged 18-35 years with Graves' hyperthyroidism.

The chain couples TRBV4-1 to TRBJ1-2; TRBD1 matches 8 bases. Germline lookup yields CDR1 MGHRA and CDR2 YSYEKL. CDR3 length equals 14 residues. V shed 6 bases, J shed 5 bases, and the junction held 8 bases outside the gene matches. CDR3 coding DNA: TGCGCCAGCAGGGGGGGGACAGGCATTTATGGCTACACCTTC. This gives the protein CASRGGTGIYGYTF.

This sequence joins TRBV12-3 or TRBV12-4 and TRBJ2-2, with D unclear. The CDR3 runs 10 residues. Trimming stripped 6 bases from V and 8 bases from J, with 4 bases between. Here the CDR3 reads CASRRGELFF. The CDR3, as DNA: TGTGCCAGCAGGCGGGGGGAGCTGTTTTTT.